These 9 T cell receptor beta chains share one sample of origin, sequenced in a study of cytomegalovirus exposure and HLA in healthy donors. The PCR used 60 Vbeta and 13 Jbeta primers. The data were produced by immunoSEQ multiplex PCR, yet TCRdb's version contains in-frame clones alone and is incomplete. The sample yields about 170,000 clones, roughly 71% seen once. The sequenced material came from PBMCs. The origin of the receptors is a woman aged 45-65 years in good health and CMV-seropositive.

The sample holds a few counts of this clone. This rearrangement joins TRBV6-6 to TRBJ1-1; D is ambiguous. This CDR3 spans 14 amino acids. Germline CDR1 is MNHNY and CDR2 is SVGAGI (reference sequence). With 0 bases removed from V and 2 bases from J, the gap between germline ends came to 7 bases. CDR3 DNA sequence: TGTGCCAGCAGTTACTCGATGCGCAACACTGAAGCTTTCTTT. Translated: CASSYSMRNTEAFF.

The chain recombines TRBV7-9 with TRBJ1-1; no firm D call. V was trimmed by 5 bases and J by 0 bases, leaving 13 bases between them. There are 15 residues in the CDR3. Germline CDR1 SEHNR, CDR2 FQNEAQ (reference sequence). CDR3 coding DNA: TGTGCCAGCAGCGCCCAACAGAGACTGAACACTGAAGCTTTCTTT. Amino acid sequence: CASSAQQRLNTEAFF.

CDR3 bases: TGTGCCAGCAGGCTACAGGGGGATCAGCCCCAGCATTTT. This encodes CASRLQGDQPQHF. This sequence joins TRBV6-1 and TRBJ1-5; TRBD1 agrees at 8 bases. Germline CDR1 reads MNHNS; CDR2 reads SASEGT. This CDR3 is 13 amino acids long. V lost 6 bases, J lost 5 bases, and 3 bases stayed unmatched.

The chain recombines TRBV6-5 with TRBJ1-5; no clear D. Between the trimmed V and J ends, which lost 0 bases and 10 bases, there was a span of 10 bases. This CDR3 is 13 amino acids long. Germline CDR1 reads MNHEY; CDR2 reads SVGAGI. DNA of the CDR3: TGTGCCAGCAGTTACTCTACCCAGACACCCCAGCATTTT. Its translation is CASSYSTQTPQHF.

CDR3 in amino acids: CSVTGGAGSADGYTF. As DNA, the CDR3 is TGCAGCGTCACAGGGGGCGCGGGAAGTGCGGATGGCTACACCTTC. The chain couples TRBV29-1 to TRBJ1-2; 9 nucleotides agree with TRBD1. Germline assignment: CDR1 SQVTM and CDR2 ANQGSEA. The CDR3 consists of 15 residues. Germline trimming cut 6 bases from V and 6 bases from J; bases unmatched to any gene: 14.

The J gene is TRBJ2-3, the V gene TRBV5-5; no clear D. The CDR3 is 12 amino acids. Germline V gene lookup returns CDR1 SGHKS and CDR2 YYEKEE (reference sequence). The ends were cut back, 4 bases at V and 8 bases at J, with 11 bases in the middle. CDR3 in DNA: TGTGCCAGCAGCCCGCCATCCGGTACGCAGTATTTT. Translation gives CASSPPSGTQYF.

This clone turned up a few times. In DNA form, the CDR3 reads TGTGCCAGCAGCTTAGTTCGCGGGAGCTCCTACGAGCAGTACTTC. Its protein product is CASSLVRGSSYEQYF. The chain links TRBV7-8 to TRBJ2-7, with 7 bases matching TRBD2. Per the germline V gene, CDR1 is SGHVS and CDR2 is FQNEAQ. This CDR3 is built from 15 residues. Unmatched junction bases numbered 3, after V lost 1 base and J lost 0 bases.

The CDR3 sequence: CASKSGDRGNEQYF. The CDR3 DNA reads as TGTGCCAGTAAATCGGGGGACAGGGGGAACGAGCAGTACTTC. The rearrangement joins TRBV19 to TRBJ2-7; TRBD1 agrees at 11 bases. Germline trimming cut 7 bases from V and 5 bases from J; bases unmatched to any gene: 7. This CDR3 is 14 amino acids long. Germline V lookup: CDR1 LNHDA, CDR2 SQIVND (reference sequence).

This clone has just a few counts. V gene TRBV2 combines with J gene TRBJ2-1; 8 nucleotides agree with TRBD2. The germline V gene encodes CDR1 SNHLY and CDR2 FYNNEI. V shed 8 bases, J shed 3 bases, and the junction held 0 bases outside the gene matches. The CDR3 extends over 12 amino acids. This CDR3 is CASRGGYNEQFF. As DNA, the CDR3 is TGTGCCAGCCGGGGGGGCTACAATGAGCAGTTCTTC.